This note documents a single TCR beta chain sequence. Antigen: not known. TCRdb reanalysed the 5' RACE reads using MiXCR and keeps one entry per CDR3 protein. The sample yields about 390,000 distinct CDR3 sequences, under 25% seen once. This sample is part of a study of T-cell memory formation after mild COVID-19. This CDR3 spans 16 amino acids. V was shortened by 0 bases and J by 5 bases, with 14 bases between the two germline ends. Germline assignment: CDR1 SGHRS and CDR2 YFSETQ. Regarding the study as a whole: Contracting CD4+ clones sat mainly in CM and EM; CD8+ in EMRA. Day 15 to 85 contracting clones showed balanced CD4/CD8; later expanders leaned CD4+. Pre-infection memory harbored some responding clones, suggesting cross-reactive memory joined.

The sequence derives from an adult woman who had mild COVID-19 (a few samples of this study predate the infection). Cell type and time point are not known. Sequenced material: PBMCs or a T cell subset sorted from them (not recorded which). The chain joins TRBV5-1 to TRBJ1-4, with D possibly matching TRBD1 (6 bases). The CDR3 sequence is CASSLGVTGVNEKLFF. In DNA, the CDR3 is TGCGCCAGCAGCTTGGGGGTGACAGGAGTAAATGAAAAACTGTTTTTT.